The present T cell receptor (beta chain) was sequenced within a study of cytomegalovirus exposure and HLA in healthy donors. The PCR had 60 Vbeta and 13 Jbeta primers. Clones were sequenced by immunoSEQ multiplex PCR, and TCRdb holds only the in-frame ones, with some missing. The profile shows more than 150,000 clones, around 80% of them singletons. Each donor's status was that of a healthy bone marrow donor. Germline V lookup: CDR1 LNHNV, CDR2 YYDKDF (reference sequence). The CDR3 length is 20 residues. Trimming cost V 0 bases and J 3 bases; bases outside gene matches: 14. The J gene is TRBJ2-3, the V gene TRBV15; 11 bases line up with TRBD2. The clonotype originates from a girl aged 2 to 9 in good health and CMV-seropositive. Input material: PBMCs. Written as DNA, the CDR3 is TGTGCCACCAGCAGAGATCCCCTATCGACTAGCGGGATGGATACAGATACGCAGTATTTT. Its translation: CATSRDPLSTSGMDTDTQYF.